The 6 T cell receptor beta chains below come from one sample, sequenced in a study of cytomegalovirus exposure and HLA in healthy donors. Primers included in the PCR were 60 Vbeta and 13 Jbeta primers. TCRdb keeps only in-frame clones here, not all; method: immunoSEQ multiplex PCR. Of some 180,000 clones listed, roughly 87% are singletons. Sequenced sample: PBMCs. All receptors come from a man aged 40-55 years in good health and CMV-seronegative.

This clone was picked up one time. The chain is built from TRBV6-5 and TRBJ1-5; TRBD1 aligns across 7 bases. Germline CDR1 MNHEY, CDR2 SVGAGI. The CDR3 is made up of 14 amino acids. With V trimmed by 4 bases and J by 3 bases, 3 bases remained unmatched. This CDR3 reads CASSWGQTNQPQHF. In DNA, the CDR3 is TGTGCCAGCAGTTGGGGACAGACCAATCAGCCCCAGCATTTT.

This rearrangement joins TRBV10-3 to TRBJ1-1, with 9 bases aligning to TRBD1. The CDR3 has 14 amino acids. V was pared by 2 bases and J by 3 bases, with 1 base of the junction left unmatched. Per germline, CDR1 ENHRY and CDR2 SYGVKD. The CDR3, as DNA: TGTGCCATCAGTGAGGGACAGGGGTACACTGAAGCTTTCTTT. Translation: CAISEGQGYTEAFF.

In nucleotides, the CDR3 is TGCGCCAGCAGCTTGAACGGAGAACTTATGAACACTGAAGCTTTCTTT. Translated: CASSLNGELMNTEAFF. V usage is TRBV5-1 and J usage is TRBJ1-1; no reliable D call. Germline CDR1 reads SGHRS; CDR2 reads YFSETQ. V shed 1 base and J shed 0 bases, with 13 bases lying between them. The CDR3 spans 16 residues.

The chain carries TRBV7-3 and TRBJ2-3, with 8 bases that match TRBD2. The junction had 11 bases not matched to a gene; V was cut back by 4 bases and J by 5 bases. There are 16 residues in the CDR3. From germline, CDR1 is SGHTA and CDR2 FQGTGA. This CDR3 is CASSWTASRGVDTQYF. CDR3 nucleotide sequence: TGTGCCAGCAGCTGGACAGCTTCGCGGGGGGTAGATACGCAGTATTTT.

The V gene is TRBV5-4, the J gene TRBJ2-5; 15 nucleotides match TRBD2. The junction had 9 bases not matched to a gene; V was cut back by 4 bases and J by 5 bases. Germline-derived CDR1 and CDR2 are SGHNT and YYREEE (reference sequence). The CDR3 runs 17 residues. The CDR3 sequence is CASSKGGLAGGGETQYF. The DNA for the CDR3 is TGTGCCAGCAGCAAAGGGGGACTAGCGGGAGGTGGGGAGACCCAGTACTTC.

J is TRBJ2-7 and V is TRBV29-1; TRBD1 matches at 7 bases. With V trimmed by 2 bases and J by 5 bases, 9 bases remained unmatched. CDR1 and CDR2 from the germline V gene are SQVTM and ANQGSEA. The CDR3 has 14 residues. DNA for the CDR3: TGCAGCGTTGAACAGCCGGGACAGCTCCACGAGCAGTACTTC. This encodes CSVEQPGQLHEQYF.